The 5 T cell receptor beta chains listed next were all sequenced from one sample in a study of T cell responses to AZD1222 COVID-19 vaccine. Sequencing used immunoSEQ multiplex PCR; TCRdb keeps in-frame clones, though not all of them. This sample yields 120,000 or so clones, of which approximately 90% are seen a single time; around 10% belongs to the top ten. Sequencing used peripheral blood, obtained on day 0 of MenACWY control vaccination. These receptors were collected from an adult in good health.

The chain recombines TRBV5-4 with TRBJ2-2, with TRBD1 matching over 12 bases. The junction had 9 bases not matched to a gene; V was cut back by 5 bases and J by 7 bases. This CDR3 spans 16 amino acids. Per germline, CDR1 SGHNT and CDR2 YYREEE (reference sequence). In DNA form, the CDR3 reads TGTGCCAGCAGTCCCAAGGGACAGGGGGCCGGCGGGGAGCTGTTTTTT. This gives the protein CASSPKGQGAGGELFF.

The chain carries TRBV21-1 and TRBJ2-1; TRBD2 is the table's D call and was not checked against the DNA. TRBV21-1 is labeled a pseudogene. The length of the CDR3 is 16 residues. CDR3 sequence (DNA): TGTGCCAGCAAGCTGTTCCTAGCGGGCCTTTACAATGAGCAGTTCTTC. Translated: CASKLFLAGLYNEQFF.

The chain couples TRBV7-9 to TRBJ1-1; 8 bases fit TRBD1. Trimming took 2 bases from V and 4 from J; bases not matched to a gene: 6. This CDR3 is built from 15 residues. The germline CDR1 and CDR2 sequences are SEHNR and FQNEAQ (reference sequence). CDR3 nucleotide sequence: TGTGCCAGCAGCTTACAGGGGGCGGTTGGCACTGAAGCTTTCTTT. This codes for CASSLQGAVGTEAFF.

This chain links TRBV5-6 with TRBJ1-3, with TRBD1 as a possible D gene (5 bases). Trimming stripped 3 bases from V and 2 bases from J, with 9 bases between. Per germline, CDR1 SGHDT and CDR2 YYEEEE. This CDR3 comprises 14 residues. The CDR3 region is CASSSTGPGNTIYF. The CDR3 DNA reads TGTGCCAGCAGCTCGACGGGGCCTGGAAACACCATATATTTT.

The rearrangement links TRBV7-9 to TRBJ2-7; D gene uncertain. The V gene's germline CDR1 is SEHNR and CDR2 FQNEAQ (reference sequence). The CDR3 length is 11 residues. V shed 8 bases and J shed 1 base, with 6 bases lying between them. This CDR3 is CASGPSYEQYF. Here the CDR3 DNA reads TGTGCCAGCGGACCGTCCTACGAGCAGTACTTC.